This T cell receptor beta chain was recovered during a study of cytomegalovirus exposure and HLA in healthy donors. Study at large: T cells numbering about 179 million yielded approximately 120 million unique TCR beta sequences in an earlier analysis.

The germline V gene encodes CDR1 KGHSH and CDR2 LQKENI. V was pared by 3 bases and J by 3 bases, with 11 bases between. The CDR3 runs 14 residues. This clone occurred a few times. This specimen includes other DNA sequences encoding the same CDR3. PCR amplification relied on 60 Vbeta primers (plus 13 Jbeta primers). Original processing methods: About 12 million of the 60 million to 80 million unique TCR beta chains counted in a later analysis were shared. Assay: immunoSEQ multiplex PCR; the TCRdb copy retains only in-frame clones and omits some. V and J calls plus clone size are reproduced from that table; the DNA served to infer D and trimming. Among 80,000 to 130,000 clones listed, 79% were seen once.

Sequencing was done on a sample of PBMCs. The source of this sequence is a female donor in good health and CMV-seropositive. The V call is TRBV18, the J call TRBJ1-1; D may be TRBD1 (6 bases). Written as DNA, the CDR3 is TGTGCCAGCTCACCCCTTAAGGGGGACACTGAAGCTTTCTTT. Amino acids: CASSPLKGDTEAFF.